The next 30 T cell receptor beta chains were all read from a single sample in a study of cytomegalovirus exposure and HLA in healthy donors. A multiplex PCR was run with 60 Vbeta primers and 13 Jbeta primers. The table came from immunoSEQ multiplex PCR; TCRdb's copy has only in-frame clones and leaves some out. There are approximately 190,000 clones in the sample; roughly 12% occur only once, and 7.8% lies in the top ten. The sequencing input was PBMCs. Every receptor here comes from a man aged 50 to 59 in good health and CMV-seropositive.

The chain employs TRBV11-2 and TRBJ2-7; a weak D match, TRBD2 (5 bases). Per germline, CDR1 SGHAT and CDR2 FQNNGV. This CDR3 contains 15 residues. Trimming took off 4 bases at V and 0 bases at J, with 13 bases between the two ends. CDR3 nucleotides: TGTGCCAGCAGCTCGGGCCGGGGTAACTCCTACGAGCAGTACGTC. It encodes CASSSGRGNSYEQYV.

The chain employs TRBV5-6 and TRBJ2-1; 9 bases fit TRBD2. Germline CDR1 SGHDT, CDR2 YYEEEE. This CDR3 is built from 15 residues. V was pared by 2 bases and J by 3 bases, with 3 bases of the junction left unmatched. The CDR3 loop is CASSFMTSGYNEQFF. The CDR3 DNA is TGTGCCAGCAGCTTTATGACTAGCGGCTACAATGAGCAGTTCTTC. Complete variable domain (other parts from reference TRBV5-6 and TRBJ2-1): DAGVTQSPTHLIKTRGQQVTLRCSPKSGHDTVSWYQQALGQGPQFIFQYYEEEERQRGNFPDRFSGHQFPNYSSELNVNALLLGDSALYLCASSFMTSGYNEQFFGPGTRLTVL.

Only a few counts were recorded for this clone. The junction departs from the called germline gene at one end, perhaps through a read error. This chain connects TRBV10-2 to TRBJ1-1; no clear D gene. This CDR3 has 13 residues. The germline V gene encodes CDR1 WSHSY and CDR2 SAAADI. CDR3 DNA sequence: TGCGCCAGCAGAGAGCACATGAATACTGAAGCTTTCTTT. Its translation is CASREHMNTEAFF.

In this sample, this clone turned up a few times. The chain links TRBV30 to TRBJ1-2; no clear D. The CDR3 consists of 13 residues. V was pared by 0 bases and J by 8 bases, with 13 bases between. The germline gives CDR1 GTSNPN, CDR2 SVGIG (reference sequence). The CDR3 nucleotides read TGTGCCTGGAGTGTAGGTCCGACCGGGGGCTACACCTTC. Its translation is CAWSVGPTGGYTF.

The V call is TRBV27, the J call TRBJ2-3; TRBD2 agrees at 10 bases. The V gene's germline CDR1 is MNHEY and CDR2 SMNVEV (reference sequence). This CDR3 is 16 amino acids long. V shed 5 bases and J 6 bases; nucleotides not matched to a gene: 11. In nucleotides, the CDR3 is TGTGCCAGCAGTGCCCTCCGAAGCGGGGGGGCGGATACGCAGTATTTT. It specifies CASSALRSGGADTQYF.

This clone occurred a few times. The chain employs TRBV28 and TRBJ2-1; 9 bases fit TRBD2. Per germline, CDR1 MDHEN and CDR2 SYDVKM. The CDR3 has 16 residues. V shed 6 bases, J shed 4 bases, and the junction held 10 bases outside the gene matches. The CDR3 protein is CASSPGGSGGYNEQFF. In DNA, the CDR3 is TGTGCCAGCAGCCCTGGAGGTAGCGGGGGTTACAATGAGCAGTTCTTC.

The chain uses TRBV15 and TRBJ1-6; no definite D call. Germline loops: CDR1 LNHNV, CDR2 YYDKDF (reference sequence). This CDR3 spans 13 amino acids. V lost 1 base, J lost 8 bases, and 6 bases lay in between. The chain's CDR3 is CATSRVPDSPLHF. CDR3 sequence (DNA): TGTGCCACCAGCAGAGTCCCCGATTCACCCCTCCACTTT.

This sequence joins TRBV19 and TRBJ2-7; TRBD1 might be the D (7 bases). V lost 6 bases, J lost 1 base, and 10 bases lay in between. Germline V gives CDR1 LNHDA, CDR2 SQIVND (reference sequence). The CDR3 has 13 amino acids. The CDR3 DNA reads TGTGCCAGTAGCGCGGGACAGTCCTACGAGCAGTACGTC. Amino acids: CASSAGQSYEQYV.

The table lists this clone with a few counts. The J gene is TRBJ2-1, the V gene TRBV9; D may be TRBD2 (5 bases). V was trimmed by 5 bases and J by 7 bases, leaving 16 bases between them. CDR1 and CDR2 from the germline V gene are SGDLS and YYNGEE. CDR3 length equals 14 residues. In nucleotides, the CDR3 is TGTGCCAGCAGAATGGACTTGGCTTCAAATGAGCAGTTCTTC. Protein product: CASRMDLASNEQFF.

This chain links TRBV5-1 with TRBJ1-1; the match to TRBD1 covers 11 bases. CDR1 and CDR2 from the germline V gene are SGHRS and YFSETQ. Trimming removed 7 bases from V and 5 bases from J; junction bases left unmatched: 7. The CDR3 is 14 residues long. The CDR3 DNA is TGCGCCAGCGTTGGGACAGGGGGTTCGACTGAAGCTTTCTTT. Its translation: CASVGTGGSTEAFF.

This rearrangement joins TRBV5-6 to TRBJ2-2; tentative D call: TRBD2 (5 bases). CDR1 SGHDT and CDR2 YYEEEE come from the germline V gene. With 4 bases removed from V and 7 bases from J, the gap between germline ends came to 29 bases. CDR3 size: 19 residues. The CDR3 sequence is CASSVLSAGNQIEGGELFF. The CDR3 DNA reads as TGTGCCAGCAGCGTGCTTTCGGCAGGCAATCAGATTGAGGGCGGGGAGCTGTTTTTT.

The chain carries TRBV13 and TRBJ2-3; 13 nucleotides line up with TRBD2. The CDR3 runs to 18 residues. CDR1 and CDR2 (germline): PRHDT, FYEKMQ (reference sequence). Germline trimming cut 5 bases from V and 0 bases from J; bases unmatched to any gene: 8. CDR3 residues: CASSQTSGGAGSTDTQYF. CDR3 nucleotide sequence: TGTGCCAGCAGCCAAACTAGCGGGGGGGCCGGAAGCACAGATACGCAGTATTTT.

This clone has only a few counts. This chain links TRBV15 with TRBJ2-7; D is perhaps TRBD2 (5 bases). The CDR3 has 14 residues. The V and J ends lost 1 base and 2 bases respectively, with 9 bases between them. Germline-derived CDR1 and CDR2 are LNHNV and YYDKDF (reference sequence). The CDR3 DNA sequence: TGTGCCACCAGCAGAGGTGAGGGTCCCTACGAGCAGTACTTC. This gives the protein CATSRGEGPYEQYF.

The rearrangement uses TRBV7-6 and TRBJ1-3; no definite D call. Germline V gives CDR1 SGHVS, CDR2 FNYEAQ. The CDR3 covers 14 residues. Trimming took off 5 bases at V and 0 bases at J, with 8 bases between the two ends. The CDR3 region is CASSHRGSGNTIYF. CDR3 DNA sequence: TGTGCCAGCAGCCATCGAGGCTCTGGAAACACCATATATTTT.

This sequence joins TRBV29-1 and TRBJ1-2, with 12 bases that match TRBD1. J gave up 8 bases and V 4 bases, and 11 bases lay outside the gene matches. The CDR3 totals 15 residues. In germline, CDR1 is SQVTM, CDR2 ANQGSEA. This CDR3 is CSVGVGTGGNRGYTF. CDR3 in DNA: TGCAGCGTTGGGGTCGGGACAGGGGGCAACCGGGGCTACACCTTC. The complete variable domain, with remaining parts taken from reference TRBV29-1 and TRBJ1-2, reads SAVISQKPSRDICQRGTSLTIQCQVDSQVTMMFWYRQQPGQSLTLIATANQGSEATYESGFVIDKFPISRPNLTFSTLTVSNMSPEDSSIYLCSVGVGTGGNRGYTFGSGTRLTVV.

This clone has just a few counts. The genes are TRBV7-9 and TRBJ2-1; TRBD1 might be the D (8 bases). The germline V gene encodes CDR1 SEHNR and CDR2 FQNEAQ (reference sequence). The V and J ends lost 5 bases and 0 bases respectively, with 20 bases between them. The CDR3 is 18 amino acids. The CDR3 DNA is TGTGCCAGCAGCCCCTCGGACAGGGAGGGATACTCCTACAATGAGCAGTTCTTC. Translation: CASSPSDREGYSYNEQFF.

This clone was found a few times. The V gene is TRBV7-3, the J gene TRBJ1-3; D may be TRBD1 (5 bases). Trimming removed 5 bases at V and 4 bases at J, with 15 bases between. This CDR3 has 15 amino acids. Germline CDR1 SGHTA, CDR2 FQGTGA. As DNA, the CDR3 is TGTGCCAGCAGCCCCCAGGGAGGGGTCGGAAACACCATATATTTT. Residues: CASSPQGGVGNTIYF.

The chain uses TRBV7-6 and TRBJ2-3; D gene uncertain. Germline lookup yields CDR1 SGHVS and CDR2 FNYEAQ. CDR3 length: 13 amino acids. V lost 3 bases to trimming and J lost 1 base, with 5 bases between them. CDR3 sequence (DNA): TGTGCCAGCAGCTTCGTAGGCACAGATACGCAGTATTTT. Translating it yields CASSFVGTDTQYF.

This chain connects TRBV10-3 to TRBJ2-7; D might be TRBD2 (6 bases). The CDR3 spans 14 residues. V was clipped by 4 bases and J by 0 bases, with 10 bases between them. Germline-derived CDR1 and CDR2 are ENHRY and SYGVKD. CDR3 in DNA: TGTGCCATCAGTGGGGCGGGGAGCTCCTACGAGCAGTACGTC. This gives the protein CAISGAGSSYEQYV.

This clone was recorded a few times. The CDR3 coding sequence is TGCGCCAGCAGCCAAGTTTGGGCCAGCGGGGGCGCCCCCATGGGGGATACGCAGTATTTT. It is translated as CASSQVWASGGAPMGDTQYF. The chain uses TRBV4-3 and TRBJ2-3; TRBD2 matches 8 bases. CDR3 length equals 20 residues. The V gene end was trimmed by 1 base and the J gene end by 6 bases; junction bases not matched to a gene: 21. Germline V CDR1 and CDR2: LGHNA, YSLEER.

The chain couples TRBV7-6 to TRBJ1-4; no reliable D call. From germline, CDR1 is SGHVS and CDR2 FNYEAQ. The CDR3 is 15 amino acids. V lost 4 bases to trimming and J lost 8 bases, with 17 bases between them. CDR3 residues: CASSSGLVSREKLFF. As DNA, the CDR3 is TGTGCCAGCAGCTCGGGGTTGGTCTCAAGGGAAAAACTGTTTTTT. Using reference TRBV7-6 and TRBJ1-4 for the parts outside the CDR3, the full variable domain is GAGVSQSPRYKVTKRGQDVALRCDPISGHVSLYWYRQALGQGPEFLTYFNYEAQQDKSGLPNDRFSAERPEGSISTLTIQRTEQRDSAMYRCASSSGLVSREKLFFGSGTQLSVL.

The CDR3 DNA follows: TGTGCCAGTAGTCAGGGGACAGTTAATGGCTACACCTTC. Translation gives CASSQGTVNGYTF. The chain has TRBV19 and TRBJ1-2; 7 bases map to TRBD1. The germline V gene has CDR1 LNHDA and CDR2 SQIVND (reference sequence). J gave up 6 bases and V 5 bases, and 6 bases lay outside the gene matches. The CDR3 runs to 13 residues.

This clone was observed a handful of times. The chain is built from TRBV29-1 and TRBJ2-3, with D unresolved. The germline gives CDR1 SQVTM, CDR2 ANQGSEA. V was cut by 8 bases and J by 3 bases, with 9 bases left in between. CDR3 size: 11 residues. CDR3 coding DNA: TGCAGCACTCTTACGACAGATACGCAGTATTTT. Its translation is CSTLTTDTQYF.

V and J are TRBV21-1 and TRBJ2-5; TRBD2 is the table's D call, not checked against the DNA. TRBV21-1 is a pseudogene. The CDR3 spans 15 residues. The CDR3 sequence: CASSRSRVRRETQYF. In DNA, the CDR3 is TGTGCCAGCAGCAGAAGTCGGGTCAGACGGGAGACCCAGTACTTC.

This chain uses TRBV2 with TRBJ2-7; D possibly corresponds to TRBD2 (5 bases). Germline CDR1 SNHLY, CDR2 FYNNEI. Trimming removed 4 bases at V and 1 base at J, with 11 bases between. CDR3 length: 14 amino acids. In nucleotides, the CDR3 is TGTGCCAGCAGTGTCACCCCGGGATCCTACGAGCAGTACGTC. Residues: CASSVTPGSYEQYV.

This chain uses TRBV5-1 with TRBJ1-5, with a possible D match to TRBD1 (6 bases). V lost 4 bases to trimming and J lost 6 bases, with 14 bases between them. From germline, CDR1 is SGHRS and CDR2 YFSETQ. The CDR3 extends over 14 amino acids. The CDR3 protein is CASSPTGLAQPQHF. CDR3 coding DNA: TGCGCCAGCAGCCCCACAGGGTTGGCTCAGCCCCAGCATTTT.

This clone was observed a handful of times. This chain links TRBV4-2 with TRBJ1-6; the D gene is possibly TRBD1 (5 bases). The CDR3 extends over 14 amino acids. The V gene lost 4 bases and the J gene lost 6 bases, with 10 bases spanning the gap. Germline-derived CDR1 and CDR2 are LGHNA and YNFKEQ. In nucleotides, the CDR3 is TGTGCCAGCAGCCTGGGGACTTTTAATTCACCCCTCCACTTT. It specifies CASSLGTFNSPLHF.

As regards this clone: Other DNA sequences within the sample encode an identical CDR3. The chain employs TRBV6-1 and TRBJ1-4, with D perhaps matching TRBD1 (6 bases). Germline V gives CDR1 MNHNS, CDR2 SASEGT. Trimming shortened V by 2 bases and J by 15 bases, and 19 bases separated the two germline ends. The CDR3 sequence is 14 residues long. The CDR3 coding sequence is TGTGCCAGCAGTGAAAGGGGCGGGGGGGACACGGTGTTTTTT. Protein: CASSERGGGDTVFF.

This clone was counted between two and nine times. This chain's CDR3 is CASSARQGAGEQYF. The CDR3 DNA is TGTGCCAGCAGCGCCCGACAGGGGGCCGGAGAGCAGTACTTC. V and J are TRBV9 and TRBJ2-7; 10 bases are a match to TRBD1. The J segment lost 7 bases and the V segment lost 3 bases, leaving 7 bases of the junction unmatched. Germline-derived CDR1 and CDR2 are SGDLS and YYNGEE. The CDR3 runs to 14 residues.

This clone came up a few times. This rearrangement joins TRBV4-2 to TRBJ2-3; TRBD2 matches at 7 bases. Germline loops: CDR1 LGHNA, CDR2 YNFKEQ. The trim removed 2 bases at V and 2 bases at J, leaving 10 bases unmatched. This CDR3 spans 17 amino acids. In nucleotides, the CDR3 is TGTGCCAGCAGCCAACTTACCCCCGGGACTAACACAGATACGCAGTATTTT. It specifies CASSQLTPGTNTDTQYF.